These 27 T cell receptor beta chains were sequenced from one sample in a study of technical replicates of blood from a handful of donors. The protocol was immunoSEQ multiplex PCR, while the TCRdb copy is restricted to in-frame clones and leaves out a portion. The table records roughly 100,000 clones, about 96% of them present only once. Specimen: T cells isolated from PBMCs. The receptor set was obtained from a human donor in good health.

The V and J genes are TRBV19 and TRBJ2-1; no reliable D call. The germline V gene has CDR1 LNHDA and CDR2 SQIVND (reference sequence). Between the trimmed V and J ends, which lost 5 bases and 5 bases, there was a span of 7 bases. This CDR3 has 12 amino acids. CDR3 bases: TGTGCCAGTAGTGCACTGGACAATGAGCAGTTCTTC. Its translation: CASSALDNEQFF.

The chain carries TRBV7-8 and TRBJ2-1; 10 bases are a match to TRBD2. CDR1 is SGHVS, CDR2 FQNEAQ, per germline. The CDR3 extends over 19 amino acids. V lost 3 bases to trimming and J lost 7 bases; unmatched junction nucleotides: 18. CDR3 nucleotide sequence: TGTGCCAGCAGCTTTCTCCCATTTTCAGGAACTAGCGGGAAGAATGAGCAGTTCTTC. Its translation: CASSFLPFSGTSGKNEQFF.

This chain joins TRBV7-2 and TRBJ2-6, with 10 bases lining up with TRBD1. The CDR3 totals 18 residues. V trimming: 1 base; J trimming: 0 bases; junction bases outside the gene matches: 3. Per the germline V gene, CDR1 is SGHTA and CDR2 is FQGNSA. The chain's CDR3 is CASSLGTGGSSGANVLTF. The CDR3 DNA reads TGTGCCAGCAGCTTAGGGACAGGGGGATCCTCTGGGGCCAACGTCCTGACTTTC.

The CDR3 region is CASGQGALEDTQYF. CDR3 DNA: TGTGCCAGCGGACAGGGGGCGCTTGAAGATACGCAGTATTTT. The chain employs TRBV28 and TRBJ2-3, with 11 bases identical to TRBD1. This CDR3 spans 14 amino acids. Trimming at V came to 8 bases and at J to 5 bases, leaving 6 bases not matched to a gene. Germline-derived CDR1 and CDR2 are MDHEN and SYDVKM.

The rearrangement links TRBV10-1 to TRBJ2-1; 8 nucleotides align to TRBD2. CDR1 WNHNN and CDR2 SYGVQD come from the germline V gene (reference sequence). V dropped 0 bases and J dropped 4; count of bases not matched to a gene: 8. The CDR3 totals 17 residues. The DNA for the CDR3 is TGCGCCAGCAGTGAGTCCGGAAGCGGGAGCGGGTACAATGAGCAGTTCTTC. Encoded protein: CASSESGSGSGYNEQFF.

The chain combines TRBV15 with TRBJ2-1, with D tentatively TRBD2 (6 bases). Germline CDR1 LNHNV, CDR2 YYDKDF (reference sequence). CDR3 length: 15 amino acids. V lost 4 bases and J lost 7, with 17 bases in between. The CDR3 nucleotides read TGTGCCACCAGCACAGGGAGGATGATGATGAATGAGCAGTTCTTC. This encodes CATSTGRMMMNEQFF.

V and J are TRBV11-2 and TRBJ2-1, with 16 bases that match TRBD2. The V and J ends lost 4 bases and 3 bases, in that order; junction bases with no gene match: 3. Looked up from germline, CDR1 is SGHAT and CDR2 is FQNNGV. This CDR3 region has 17 residues. Here the CDR3 reads CASSWGLAGGFYNEQFF. The CDR3 DNA is TGTGCCAGCAGCTGGGGACTAGCGGGGGGGTTCTACAATGAGCAGTTCTTC.

This chain uses TRBV28 with TRBJ2-7; 7 nucleotides match TRBD2. CDR1 MDHEN and CDR2 SYDVKM come from the germline V gene. V trimming: 9 bases; J trimming: 5 bases; junction bases outside the gene matches: 10. The CDR3 is 13 residues long. This chain's CDR3 is CASNERGGHEQYF. CDR3 coding DNA: TGTGCCAGTAATGAGCGGGGAGGTCACGAGCAGTACTTC.

J is TRBJ2-3 and V is TRBV19; 10 nucleotides match TRBD2. J lost 3 bases, V lost 2 bases, and 8 bases had no gene match. The germline V gene has CDR1 LNHDA and CDR2 SQIVND (reference sequence). The CDR3 consists of 17 residues. CDR3 nucleotides: TGTGCCAGTAGTATAAGATGGGGTAGCGGGAGGACAGATACGCAGTATTTT. Translated: CASSIRWGSGRTDTQYF. Drawing the rest from reference TRBV19 and TRBJ2-3, the complete variable domain is DGGITQSPKYLFRKEGQNVTLSCEQNLNHDAMYWYRQDPGQGLRLIYYSQIVNDFQKGDIAEGYSVSREKKESFPLTVTSAQKNPTAFYLCASSIRWGSGRTDTQYFGPGTRLTVL.

This chain connects TRBV6-7 to TRBJ1-5, with D hard to call. TRBV6-7 is marked as an open reading frame, function uncertain. Trimming removed 5 bases from V and 7 bases from J, with 12 bases in between. This CDR3 has 13 residues. The CDR3 coding sequence is TGTGCCAGCAGTCAGCGGCGCGACCAGCCCCAGCATTTT. Amino acid sequence: CASSQRRDQPQHF.

This chain joins TRBV19 and TRBJ2-7; 13 nucleotides align to TRBD2. This CDR3 comprises 14 residues. Germline lookup yields CDR1 LNHDA and CDR2 SQIVND (reference sequence). With V trimmed by 11 bases and J by 2 bases, 6 bases remained unmatched. In nucleotides, the CDR3 is TGTGCCGGCGGGGGGACTAGCGGGACCTACGAGCAGTACTTC. It translates to CAGGGTSGTYEQYF.

The V gene is TRBV9, the J gene TRBJ2-1; 7 nucleotides align to TRBD1. Germline V lookup: CDR1 SGDLS, CDR2 YYNGEE. V shed 3 bases and J 8 bases; nucleotides not matched to a gene: 2. The CDR3 is 12 residues long. CDR3 sequence (DNA): TGTGCCAGCAGCGCACAGGGGTATGAGCAGTTCTTC. Its protein is CASSAQGYEQFF.

CDR3 sequence reads: CASSGSPNQPQHF. In DNA form, the CDR3 reads TGTGCCAGCAGTGGAAGCCCAAATCAGCCCCAGCATTTT. The rearrangement joins TRBV6-1 to TRBJ1-5; no reliable D call. The CDR3 has 13 amino acids. Trimming removed 4 bases at V and 4 bases at J, with 8 bases between. CDR1 is MNHNS, CDR2 SASEGT, per germline.

The genes are TRBV4-2 and TRBJ2-7; D not resolved. The CDR3 is 16 residues long. V lost 7 bases and J 0 bases, leaving 19 bases between the germline ends. Germline loops: CDR1 LGHNA, CDR2 YNFKEQ. The DNA of the CDR3 is TGTGCCAGCACGGTTTTTTTAGTTCGGTACTCCTACGAGCAGTACTTC. Its translation is CASTVFLVRYSYEQYF.

The chain employs TRBV10-3 and TRBJ2-1; 8 bases fit TRBD1. Trimming at V came to 3 bases and at J to 6 bases, leaving 7 bases not matched to a gene. The CDR3 extends over 15 amino acids. Per germline, CDR1 ENHRY and CDR2 SYGVKD. The DNA for the CDR3 is TGTGCCATCAGTGACGAGACAGGGGCTACCAATGAGCAGTTCTTC. Translated: CAISDETGATNEQFF.

The chain uses TRBV7-8 and TRBJ1-2; no firm D call. The CDR3 runs 13 residues. Germline CDR1 and CDR2: SGHVS and FQNEAQ. V was trimmed by 5 bases and J by 8 bases, leaving 15 bases between them. The DNA of the CDR3 is TGTGCCAGCAGCCCCTGGAATGTGCGGGGCTACACCTTC. This codes for CASSPWNVRGYTF.

The chain links TRBV6-5 to TRBJ1-3; perhaps TRBD1 as D (5 bases). The V gene lost 0 bases and the J gene lost 2 bases, with 11 bases spanning the gap. Per the germline V gene, CDR1 is MNHEY and CDR2 is SVGAGI. The CDR3 covers 16 residues. The CDR3: CASSYSPWGAGNTIYF. The CDR3 DNA sequence: TGTGCCAGCAGTTACTCACCATGGGGGGCTGGAAACACCATATATTTT.

As regards this clone: One junction end does not reproduce the germline sequence, and a read error may be involved. The chain uses TRBV13 and TRBJ2-3; TRBD1 aligns across 8 bases. The CDR3 is made up of 15 amino acids. Germline V gives CDR1 PRHDT, CDR2 FYEKMQ (reference sequence). The CDR3 here is CASRLVHRGSDTQYF. The CDR3 coding sequence is TGTGCCAGCAGATTAGTGCACAGGGGGTCAGATACGCAGTATTTT.

This chain joins TRBV10-3 and TRBJ1-1; 7 nucleotides line up with TRBD1. V lost 4 bases, J lost 3 bases, and 14 bases stayed unmatched. The length of the CDR3 is 17 residues. Germline V gene data show CDR1 as ENHRY and CDR2 as SYGVKD. The CDR3 bases are TGTGCCATCAGTGTTCTGTCTCCAAACGGACAGGACACTGAAGCTTTCTTT. Translation: CAISVLSPNGQDTEAFF.

The chain carries TRBV27 and TRBJ2-5; tentative D call: TRBD1 (5 bases). The CDR3 contains 16 residues. Germline CDR1 MNHEY, CDR2 SMNVEV (reference sequence). V lost 3 bases and J 0 bases, leaving 14 bases between the germline ends. In DNA, the CDR3 is TGTGCCAGCAGTTTGTCCAGGACAATGTACCAAGAGACCCAGTACTTC. It is translated as CASSLSRTMYQETQYF.

In DNA, the CDR3 is TGTGCCAGCAGTATGGGCGGGACAGAAAATGTCTTAGCTTTCTTT. Its translation is CASSMGGTENVLAFF. The chain employs TRBV28 and TRBJ1-1; TRBD1 matches at 7 bases. The CDR3 runs to 15 residues. The V segment lost 5 bases and the J segment 10 bases; nucleotides outside the gene matches: 16. Looked up from germline, CDR1 is MDHEN and CDR2 is SYDVKM.

CDR3 sequence: CASSFGGTGNTIYF. Written as DNA, the CDR3 is TGTGCCAGCAGTTTCGGGGGAACGGGAAACACCATATATTTT. The chain uses TRBV27 and TRBJ1-3; TRBD1 is a possible D gene (5 bases). Germline V gene data show CDR1 as MNHEY and CDR2 as SMNVEV (reference sequence). V was cut by 3 bases and J by 4 bases, with 10 bases left in between. There are 14 residues in the CDR3.

This chain joins TRBV12-2 and TRBJ1-1; the table names TRBD1, a call not compared with the DNA. TRBV12-2 is flagged as a pseudogene. The CDR3 sequence is 16 residues long. The CDR3 reads CASRPSPVDMNTEAFF. Written as DNA, the CDR3 is TGTGCAAGTCGCCCCTCCCCGGTTGACATGAACACTGAAGCTTTCTTT.

This CDR3 reads CASTKLAGSYNEQFF. DNA of the CDR3: TGTGCCAGTACTAAACTAGCGGGATCTTACAATGAGCAGTTCTTC. The chain couples TRBV19 to TRBJ2-1; 10 positions match TRBD2. The germline gives CDR1 LNHDA, CDR2 SQIVND (reference sequence). The V and J ends lost 7 bases and 4 bases, in that order; junction bases with no gene match: 7. This CDR3 region has 15 residues.

The chain is built from TRBV27 and TRBJ2-3, with 10 positions matching TRBD1. The CDR3 extends over 15 amino acids. CDR1 is MNHEY, CDR2 SMNVEV, per germline (reference sequence). After removal of 6 bases from V and 7 bases from J, the junction contained 10 bases not matched to a gene. Written as DNA, the CDR3 is TGTGCCAGCAGCCCGGGACAGGGGCCCCCGAATACGCAGTATTTT. It encodes CASSPGQGPPNTQYF.

V usage is TRBV4-3 and J usage is TRBJ2-7; a weak D match, TRBD1 (5 bases). This CDR3 region has 16 residues. Trimming left V 2 bases short and J 5 bases short, with 19 bases between. CDR1 and CDR2 from the germline V gene are LGHNA and YSLEER. The CDR3 DNA follows: TGCGCCAGCAGCCAAAGGAAGCCCAGGGTAGTCCACGAGCAGTACTTC. Residues: CASSQRKPRVVHEQYF.

This clone was observed once. CDR3 sequence reads: CASSSELNTEAFF. For the CDR3, the DNA is TGTGCCAGCAGTTCCGAGTTGAACACTGAAGCTTTCTTT. The chain recombines TRBV6-4 with TRBJ1-1; no clear D gene. CDR1 and CDR2 from the germline V gene are MRHNA and SNTAGT. This CDR3 comprises 13 residues. V was pared by 5 bases and J by 0 bases, with 7 bases between.